The 2 T cell receptor beta chains presented below share a single source sample, sequenced in a study of shared clonotypes between healthy human individuals. The method was immunoSEQ multiplex PCR; TCRdb's version includes in-frame clones alone and lacks a portion of them. The sample has a few hundred thousand clones, 65% seen once; the top ten hold around 10%. Sequenced material: memory CD4+ T cells sorted from blood. Subset indicated: CD45RA-negative fraction. These receptors came from a man aged 25-45 years in good health.

This clone appeared a single time. The chain couples TRBV5-4 to TRBJ2-2; TRBD1 aligns across 7 bases. This CDR3 has 16 amino acids. Germline CDR1 reads SGHNT; CDR2 reads YYREEE (reference sequence). Unmatched junction bases numbered 10, after V lost 4 bases and J lost 4 bases. CDR3 in DNA: TGTGCCAGCAGCCCACCGGGACAGATATTCACCGGGGAGCTGTTTTTT. Translation: CASSPPGQIFTGELFF.

V is TRBV6-5 and J is TRBJ2-3; 9 nucleotides agree with TRBD2. The trim removed 4 bases at V and 6 bases at J, leaving 8 bases unmatched. This CDR3 spans 15 amino acids. Germline V gives CDR1 MNHEY, CDR2 SVGAGI. The CDR3 DNA reads as TGTGCCAGCAGTTCGCGGGAGGGCCCTCCCGATACGCAGTATTTT. Encoded protein: CASSSREGPPDTQYF.